This entry features one T cell receptor beta chain sequence. This clone has a single count. The clone's antigen remains unknown. Per-base quality was not reported, and no clone a single base away is much larger than it. Library method: the immunoSEQ multiplex PCR assay. TCRdb holds this immuneACCESS table with in-frame rearrangements only. Some clones are missing; in checked studies, unresolved V genes explain under half, and the rest has no known cause. This sample is represented by about 84,000 clones; around 83% of them were singletons. The top ten hold about 9.9% of the sample. The sample belongs to a study of control samples from healthy donors and cancer patients (dated by TCRdb to 2020 to 2022). For CDR1 and CDR2, the germline V gene lists SNHLY and FYNNEI. Trimming removed 7 bases from V and 12 bases from J, leaving 7 bases between the germline ends. Spanning cysteine to phenylalanine, the CDR3 consists of 8 amino acids. The only DNA kept is the CDR3, 24 bases in frame from the first base.

The sample taken for sequencing was PBMCs. This chain is built from TRBV2 and TRBJ2-7; the D segment is perhaps TRBD1 or TRBD2, each sharing 5 matched bases. This TCR derives from a man in his sixties with head and neck cancer. At the DNA level, the sequence is TGTGCCAGCAAAGGGACGTACTTC. It translates as CASKGTYF.